This T cell receptor beta chain was observed in a study of control samples from healthy donors and cancer patients (dated by TCRdb to 2020 to 2022). This clone was recorded once. This clone's antigen is unknown. One base away there is no much larger clone; base qualities are not given. Libraries were prepared through the immunoSEQ multiplex PCR assay. The source is immuneACCESS, and TCRdb retained only in-frame sequences with V and J called. Part of the clones is not carried over; for the studies checked, unresolved V genes explain less than half of this, and the remainder is unexplained. Across this sample there are more than 35,000 clones, with around 82% seen only once. The top ten clonotypes cover 20% to 25% of the sample. The germline V gene provides CDR1 SGHRS and CDR2 YFSETQ. The CDR3 has 15 amino acids, counting the end cysteine and phenylalanine. Only the CDR3 DNA is retained, 45 bases long and in frame from the first base. The germline V and J ends show losses of 0 bases and 5 bases respectively, and no gene match explains 4 bases of the junction.

The material sequenced was PBMCs. The clonotype comes from a woman aged 55-69 years with lung cancer. The receptor chain draws on TRBV5-1 and TRBJ2-5; 10 nucleotides in the junction match TRBD2. The CDR3 here reads CASSLERGGEETQYF. The nucleotides are TGCGCCAGCAGCTTGGAGCGGGGGGGAGAGGAGACCCAGTACTTC.